These 5 T cell receptor beta chains came from one sample sequenced in a study of blood T cell repertoires in COVID-19. TCRdb keeps only in-frame clones here, not all; method: immunoSEQ multiplex PCR. Seen here are tens of thousands of clones, around 89% observed once, and the top ten hold about 3.9%. Sequencing input: peripheral blood. The receptors were gathered from a human donor in a cohort sampled during active COVID-19.

V usage is TRBV9 and J usage is TRBJ2-7; 10 bases fit TRBD2. V gave up 4 bases and J gave up 4 bases; unmatched junction bases: 8. Germline V gene sequence: CDR1 SGDLS, CDR2 YYNGEE. This CDR3 is built from 15 residues. The CDR3 is CASSFGASGSYEQYF. As DNA, the CDR3 is TGTGCCAGCAGCTTTGGTGCTAGCGGGAGTTACGAGCAGTACTTC.

This clone appeared once. The chain has TRBV5-1 and TRBJ2-5, with D uncertain. Looked up from germline, CDR1 is SGHRS and CDR2 is YFSETQ. The CDR3 consists of 16 residues. The V end lost 0 bases, the J end lost 4 bases, and 16 bases lay between the germline ends. In DNA form, the CDR3 reads TGCGCCAGCAGCTTGGGTTCTCAGGTGCCCGGAGAGACCCAGTACTTC. Amino acid sequence: CASSLGSQVPGETQYF.

The chain employs TRBV9 and TRBJ2-3; TRBD1 agrees at 7 bases. Per the germline V gene, CDR1 is SGDLS and CDR2 is YYNGEE. This CDR3 has 15 amino acids. The V and J ends lost 3 bases and 2 bases, in that order; junction bases with no gene match: 6. This CDR3 is CASSAGTANTDTQYF. The CDR3 DNA reads as TGTGCCAGCAGCGCCGGGACAGCGAACACAGATACGCAGTATTTT.

In its sample, this clone was seen once. At one end the junction does not follow the germline gene, possibly because of a read error. The chain combines TRBV2 with TRBJ2-3; 7 positions agree with TRBD2. Germline V gives CDR1 SNHLY, CDR2 FYNNEI. This CDR3 has 11 residues. The CDR3 spells CASSEGEGQLF. The CDR3 coding sequence is TGTGCCAGCAGTGAAGGGGAGGGTCAACTCTTT.

This chain connects TRBV7-8 to TRBJ1-2; no clear D. CDR3 length: 12 amino acids. Germline V gene lookup returns CDR1 SGHVS and CDR2 FQNEAQ. Deletions cut 1 base from V and 5 bases from J, with 5 bases between. The CDR3 loop is CASSLGTYGYTF. DNA of the CDR3: TGTGCCAGCAGCTTAGGAACTTATGGCTACACCTTC.